This T cell receptor (beta chain) is from a study of T cell responses to AZD1222 COVID-19 vaccine. Notes on the study in general: Spike-specific TCR breadth rose after two AZD1222 doses, and depth rose as well.

Regarding this clone: Antigen: not known.

TCRdb's copy holds only in-frame clones and misses some; the assay was immunoSEQ multiplex PCR. The data hold fewer than 95,000 clones, with 75% to 95% observed a single time. Source: peripheral blood, taken 28 days after the second AZD1222 dose. The sequence was obtained from an adult who received the AZD1222 COVID-19 vaccine.

CDR3 sequence: CASSSGSTEAFF. CDR3 DNA: TGTGCCAGTAGTTCAGGGAGCACTGAAGCTTTCTTT. The V and J genes are TRBV19 and TRBJ1-1; weak D call: TRBD1 (5 bases). Germline V gene lookup returns CDR1 LNHDA and CDR2 SQIVND (reference sequence). The CDR3 extends over 12 amino acids. Trimming cost V 5 bases and J 4 bases, with 8 bases left between them.